This TCR beta chain was sequenced in a study of shared clonotypes between healthy human individuals. The V gene lost 0 bases and the J gene lost 5 bases, with 11 bases spanning the gap. The germline gives CDR1 SGHKS, CDR2 YYEKEE (reference sequence). The CDR3 consists of 14 residues. Profiled with immunoSEQ multiplex PCR; TCRdb holds only in-frame clones, not every one. Among approximately 1.4 million clones listed, approximately 98% were seen once. The sequence was collected from a man between 25 and 39 years old in good health. The rearrangement links TRBV5-5 to TRBJ1-1; possibly TRBD1 for D (5 bases). Sequenced: naive CD4+ T cells sorted from blood. Described subset: CD45RA+ positively selected. The DNA for the CDR3 is TGTGCCAGCAGCTTGGGAGGGGCTGAGACTGAAGCTTTCTTT. Protein sequence: CASSLGGAETEAFF.